The 18 T cell receptor beta chains presented below share a single source sample, sequenced in a study of shared clonotypes between healthy human individuals. Clones were read by immunoSEQ multiplex PCR, and TCRdb kept only the in-frame ones, dropping some. In the table there are roughly 2.4 million clones, approximately 95% of which are singletons. The specimen sequenced was naive CD4+ T cells sorted from blood. The subset: CD45RA+ positively selected. The receptors stem from a man aged 18-30 years in good health.

This chain links TRBV30 with TRBJ1-3; no clear D. The CDR3 has 14 residues. The germline V gene has CDR1 GTSNPN and CDR2 SVGIG (reference sequence). V dropped 0 bases and J dropped 2 bases, with 8 bases sitting between them. The CDR3 sequence is CAWSVGSAGNTIYF. The CDR3 nucleotides are TGTGCCTGGAGTGTCGGCTCAGCTGGAAACACCATATATTTT. The full variable domain, rest sourced from reference TRBV30 and TRBJ1-3, is SQTIHQWPATLVQPVGSPLSLECTVEGTSNPNLYWYRQAAGRGLQLLFYSVGIGQISSEVPQNLSASRPQDRQFILSSKKLLLSDSGFYLCAWSVGSAGNTIYFGEGSWLTVV.

A word on this clone: The sample contains more than one DNA sequence encoding this CDR3. The chain links TRBV9 to TRBJ2-5, with D perhaps matching TRBD1 (6 bases). Germline CDR1 and CDR2: SGDLS and YYNGEE. This CDR3 is built from 13 residues. Trimming left V 2 bases short and J 5 bases short, with 10 bases between. CDR3 region: CASSVTGQETQYF. The CDR3 DNA sequence: TGTGCCAGCAGCGTGACAGGACAGGAGACCCAGTACTTC.

The J gene is TRBJ2-3, the V gene TRBV15; 9 nucleotides match TRBD2. CDR1 is LNHNV, CDR2 YYDKDF, per germline (reference sequence). The CDR3 totals 16 residues. V lost 1 base, J lost 3 bases, and 5 bases stayed unmatched. CDR3 loop: CATSRVLAGTTDTQYF. CDR3 bases: TGTGCCACCAGCAGAGTCCTAGCGGGGACAACAGATACGCAGTATTTT.

Points on this clone: The sample has other DNA sequences that encode this CDR3 too. The chain couples TRBV7-2 to TRBJ1-2; no definite D call. CDR3 size: 12 residues. Trimming stripped 1 base from V and 5 bases from J, with 5 bases between. CDR1 and CDR2 (germline): SGHTA, FQGNSA. The CDR3 DNA reads TGTGCCAGCAGCTTAGAGACATATGGCTACACCTTC. Its protein is CASSLETYGYTF.

The gene calls are TRBV27 and TRBJ2-3; 10 bases are a match to TRBD2. CDR1 and CDR2 (germline): MNHEY, SMNVEV (reference sequence). This CDR3 has 15 amino acids. J lost 2 bases, V lost 4 bases, and 3 bases had no gene match. As DNA, the CDR3 is TGTGCCAGCAGTTGGGGACTAGCGAACACAGATACGCAGTATTTT. This encodes CASSWGLANTDTQYF.

The chain uses TRBV5-1 and TRBJ2-5; 11 bases fit TRBD2. The CDR3 is 15 amino acids. V lost 5 bases and J lost 5; bases outside the gene matches: 8. The V gene's germline CDR1 is SGHRS and CDR2 YFSETQ. DNA of the CDR3: TGCGCCAGCAGTCTTAGCGGGAGGGCCATGGAGACCCAGTACTTC. Amino acids: CASSLSGRAMETQYF.

The rearrangement uses TRBV30 and TRBJ2-7; the D gene is possibly TRBD1 (6 bases). The V end was cut by 4 bases, the J end by 0 bases, with 13 bases between. The CDR3 has 14 amino acids. Germline lookup yields CDR1 GTSNPN and CDR2 SVGIG (reference sequence). The CDR3 nucleotides read TGTGCCTGGATCAGGGGCCCGAGCTCCTACGAGCAGTACTTC. Its protein product is CAWIRGPSSYEQYF.

This chain connects TRBV30 to TRBJ2-7; D gene uncertain. Germline CDR1 is GTSNPN and CDR2 is SVGIG (reference sequence). V lost 4 bases and J lost 0, with 10 bases in between. This CDR3 has 13 amino acids. CDR3: CAWMLGSSYEQYF. The CDR3 nucleotides read TGTGCCTGGATGCTGGGAAGCTCCTACGAGCAGTACTTC.

The chain carries TRBV12-5 and TRBJ2-3; D assignment may be TRBD1 or TRBD2 (5 bases each). CDR3 size: 14 residues. CDR1 is LGHNT and CDR2 is FRNRAP in the germline V gene. Trimming took off 6 bases at V and 2 bases at J, with 12 bases between the two ends. The CDR3 coding sequence is TGTGCTAGTGGCCCGGGACCCACCACAGATACGCAGTATTTT. It yields the protein CASGPGPTTDTQYF.

The V and J genes are TRBV6-5 and TRBJ2-2, with D possibly matching TRBD2 (6 bases). V lost 2 bases and J 4 bases, leaving 11 bases between the germline ends. The CDR3 length is 15 residues. The V gene's germline CDR1 is MNHEY and CDR2 SVGAGI. The CDR3 DNA follows: TGTGCCAGCAGTTACGGGGGGTCGGTCACCGGGGAGCTGTTTTTT. Its translation: CASSYGGSVTGELFF.

As DNA, the CDR3 is TGTGCCAGCAGCTTAGAGGGCAGGGGCTACAATGAGCAGTTCTTC. Residues: CASSLEGRGYNEQFF. The chain has TRBV11-2 and TRBJ2-1; maybe TRBD1 (6 bases). The V gene lost 0 bases and the J gene lost 3 bases, with 9 bases spanning the gap. Germline V gene data show CDR1 as SGHAT and CDR2 as FQNNGV. This CDR3 has 15 amino acids.

With regard to this clone: Germline is not matched at one junction end, which may reflect a read error. The chain uses TRBV7-9 and TRBJ1-3; D call uncertain. Germline V gene data show CDR1 as SEHNR and CDR2 as FQNEAQ (reference sequence). The CDR3 has 8 amino acids. Written as DNA, the CDR3 is TGTGCCAGCAGCCCTGAGGATTTT. Its translation is CASSPEDF. Together with reference TRBV7-9 and TRBJ1-3, the CDR3 gives the full variable domain: DTGVSQNPRHKITKRGQNVTFRCDPISEHNRLYWYRQTLGQGPEFLTYFQNEAQLEKSRLLSDRFSAERPKGSFSTLEIQRTEQGDSAMYLCASSPEDFGEGSWLTVV.

V and J are TRBV10-3 and TRBJ1-1, with 9 bases matching TRBD1. This CDR3 contains 15 residues. The junction had 6 bases not matched to a gene; V was cut back by 6 bases and J by 1 base. Looked up from germline, CDR1 is ENHRY and CDR2 is SYGVKD. CDR3: CAIRPGQGSNTEAFF. In nucleotides, the CDR3 is TGTGCCATCAGGCCGGGACAGGGATCGAACACTGAAGCTTTCTTT.

This rearrangement joins TRBV10-2 to TRBJ1-6; 8 bases map to TRBD1. V trimming: 3 bases; J trimming: 6 bases; junction bases outside the gene matches: 4. Germline V gives CDR1 WSHSY, CDR2 SAAADI. This CDR3 has 15 residues. DNA of the CDR3: TGCGCCAGCAGTGATGGACAGGGTATTAATTCACCCCTCCACTTT. Translated, it gives CASSDGQGINSPLHF.

The J gene is TRBJ1-1, the V gene TRBV6-8; D uncertain. V was cut by 5 bases and J by 1 base, with 14 bases left in between. Germline lookup yields CDR1 MNHGY and CDR2 SAAAGT. This CDR3 spans 15 amino acids. Written as DNA, the CDR3 is TGTGCCAGCAGTATACCGGTGAACAAGAACACTGAAGCTTTCTTT. As protein: CASSIPVNKNTEAFF.

A single count supports this clone. The V call is TRBV7-2, the J call TRBJ2-7, with D perhaps assigned TRBD1 or TRBD2 (6 bases each). Germline lookup yields CDR1 SGHTA and CDR2 FQGNSA. V lost 3 bases to trimming and J lost 6 bases, with 18 bases between them. The CDR3 contains 15 residues. CDR3 residues: CASSLLGAGLGEQYF. In DNA, the CDR3 is TGTGCCAGCAGCTTGCTGGGGGCGGGGCTGGGCGAGCAGTACTTC. Combining the CDR3 with reference TRBV7-2 and TRBJ2-7 gives the whole variable domain GAGVSQSPSNKVTEKGKDVELRCDPISGHTALYWYRQSLGQGLEFLIYFQGNSAPDKSGLPSDRFSAERTGGSVSTLTIQRTQQEDSAVYLCASSLLGAGLGEQYFGPGTRLTVT.

The CDR3 DNA follows: TGCGCCAGCAGCCATCCGGGACAGGGGTTCCACGAGCAGTACTTC. It is translated as CASSHPGQGFHEQYF. This sequence joins TRBV4-1 and TRBJ2-7; TRBD1 matches at 10 bases. The CDR3 totals 15 residues. Trimming cost V 3 bases and J 5 bases; bases outside gene matches: 7. Germline assignment: CDR1 MGHRA and CDR2 YSYEKL.

This sequence joins TRBV18 and TRBJ2-5; D gene uncertain. The germline V gene encodes CDR1 KGHSH and CDR2 LQKENI. The CDR3 length is 13 residues. Deletions cut 6 bases from V and 5 bases from J, with 13 bases between. The CDR3 coding sequence is TGTGCCAGCTCTTCCTACCTGGAGGAGACCCAGTACTTC. Encoded protein: CASSSYLEETQYF. Using reference TRBV18 and TRBJ2-5 for the parts outside the CDR3, the full variable domain is NAGVMQNPRHLVRRRGQEARLRCSPMKGHSHVYWYRQLPEEGLKFMVYLQKENIIDESGMPKERFSAEFPKEGPSILRIQQVVRGDSAAYFCASSSYLEETQYFGPGTRLLVL.